In its sample, the clone carrying this T cell receptor (beta chain) was seen a few times. The data derive from a study of blood T cell repertoires in COVID-19. Sequenced by immunoSEQ multiplex PCR; TCRdb stores in-frame clones only, minus some. The data contain about 51,000 clones, 82% of them seen just once; the ten biggest clones take up around 14%. The sequencing input was peripheral blood. The clonotype originates from a human donor with acute or convalescent COVID-19. The donor label of this sample is uncertain.

The CDR3 is CASSPRTLESSPLHF. In DNA, the CDR3 is TGTGCCAGCAGCCCCCGCACATTGGAGAGCTCACCCCTCCACTTT. V gene TRBV4-2 combines with J gene TRBJ1-6, with D unclear. CDR3 length: 15 residues. Germline lookup yields CDR1 LGHNA and CDR2 YNFKEQ. Trimming removed 4 bases at V and 10 bases at J, with 17 bases between.